This is a list of T cell receptor beta chains from one sample in a study of response to subunit inactivated influenza vaccine. TCRdb called the RT-PCR reads again in MiXCR, with one record for every CDR3 protein. Here the sample spans fewer than 600,000 distinct CDR3 sequences, more than 7% being singletons. This material consisted of PBMCs from blood, taken around 25 months after vaccination. The receptors stem from a man between 50 and 69 years old who received an inactivated influenza vaccine. CDR3s include the opening cysteine and the closing phenylalanine or tryptophan. D genes are given only for firm matches.

V gene,D gene,J gene,CDR3 protein
TRBV28,.,TRBJ1-1,CASRLLWLGNTEAFF
TRBV6-1,TRBD1,TRBJ2-1,CASSERTGKMNEQFF
TRBV20-1,.,TRBJ1-2,CSARSRDSKGGYGYTF
TRBV2,.,TRBJ2-3,CASRRHRDSTDTQYF
TRBV7-9,.,TRBJ1-2,CASSFGRMGNYGYTF
TRBV4-1,TRBD2,TRBJ2-1,CASSQGTRTSGVAILPNEQFF
TRBV7-9,TRBD1,TRBJ2-7,CASTGTGGHEQYF
TRBV9,.,TRBJ1-1,CASSPSGREGTEAFF
TRBV4-1,TRBD1,TRBJ2-5,CASSQDWGQKETQYF
TRBV5-1,.,TRBJ2-3,CASSPEWDTQYF
TRBV7-2,.,TRBJ2-1,CTSSLSGSGFYNEQFF
TRBV19,TRBD1,TRBJ2-5,CANGTGHQETQYF
TRBV7-2,.,TRBJ2-4,CASSLGSGAMGIQYF
TRBV24-1,.,TRBJ2-7,CATSEGPAGMNYEQYF
TRBV27,.,TRBJ2-1,CASSFWGAINERFF
TRBV29-1,.,TRBJ2-2,CSVKPRLNTGELFF
TRBV10-2,TRBD2,TRBJ2-7,CASSEVGLADALDEQYF
TRBV28,.,TRBJ2-3,CASGGVLLADTQYF
TRBV7-2,TRBD1,TRBJ2-7,CASSLGGGTGKLEQYF
TRBV2,.,TRBJ2-3,CASSEIIASDTQYF
TRBV7-2,TRBD1,TRBJ1-1,CASTPGTGGGAFF
TRBV28,TRBD1,TRBJ2-3,CASSSPTGKTDTQYF
TRBV5-1,TRBD1,TRBJ2-7,CASSFGTGRYEQYF
TRBV7-6,TRBD2,TRBJ2-1,CASSNQLATSYNEQFF
TRBV20-1,.,TRBJ2-1,CSASPLTRSYNEQFF
TRBV6-1,.,TRBJ1-1,CASRRRENTEAFF
TRBV10-3,TRBD1,TRBJ2-3,CAISRTGGLDTQYF
TRBV6-1,TRBD1,TRBJ1-1,CASETGTGGITEAFF
TRBV20-1,.,TRBJ2-1,CSAPYGYNEQFF
TRBV5-6,.,TRBJ2-5,CASSLFSGHNQETQYF
TRBV7-6,.,TRBJ1-6,CASSLTAQANSPLHF
TRBV5-5,.,TRBJ1-2,CASSLGAGYSGYTF
TRBV5-1,.,TRBJ2-3,CASTNIDRPNTQYF
TRBV30,TRBD2,TRBJ2-7,CAWSVSGSSHEQYF
TRBV4-2,TRBD1,TRBJ2-4,CASSQDLRDSQYF
TRBV7-2,.,TRBJ1-5,CASSLAGRFDAQHF
TRBV29-1,.,TRBJ2-7,CSVLRGSGEQYF
TRBV4-2,TRBD2,TRBJ2-3,CASSQDKAGATDTQYF
TRBV12-3/TRBV12-4,.,TRBJ2-2,CASRRRDTGELFF
TRBV7-8,.,TRBJ2-7,CASSLSQGGYEQYF
TRBV9,.,TRBJ2-6,CASSVAPGTGANVLTF
TRBV6-5,.,TRBJ1-2,CASSSSRGFGGNYGYTF
TRBV28,TRBD2,TRBJ2-7,CASSPLSGRAYEQYF
TRBV7-2,TRBD1,TRBJ2-3,CASSPRTGMTDTQYF
TRBV15,.,TRBJ2-5,CATSRKQETQYF
TRBV7-9,.,TRBJ1-1,CASSSRQKNTEAFF
TRBV12-3/TRBV12-4,.,TRBJ2-7,CASSLTRGQSSYEQYF
TRBV18,.,TRBJ2-7,CASSTYSFSYQQYF
TRBV12-3/TRBV12-4,.,TRBJ2-5,CASSSSVQETQYF
TRBV7-2,TRBD2,TRBJ2-7,CASSLASSGIYEQYF